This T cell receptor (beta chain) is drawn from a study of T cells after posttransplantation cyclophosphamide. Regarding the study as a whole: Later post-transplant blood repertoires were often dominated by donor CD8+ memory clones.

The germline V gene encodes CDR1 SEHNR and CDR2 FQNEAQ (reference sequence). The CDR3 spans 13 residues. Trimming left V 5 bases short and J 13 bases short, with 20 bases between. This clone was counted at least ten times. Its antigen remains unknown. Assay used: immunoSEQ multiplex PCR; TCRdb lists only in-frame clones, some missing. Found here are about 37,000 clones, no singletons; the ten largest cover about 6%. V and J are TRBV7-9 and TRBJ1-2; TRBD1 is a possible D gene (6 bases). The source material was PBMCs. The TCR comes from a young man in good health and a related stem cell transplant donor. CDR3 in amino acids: CASSDTISGEGTF. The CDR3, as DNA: TGTGCCAGCAGCGATACCATATCAGGGGAGGGCACCTTC. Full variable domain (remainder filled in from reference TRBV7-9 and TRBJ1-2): DTGVSQNPRHKITKRGQNVTFRCDPISEHNRLYWYRQTLGQGPEFLTYFQNEAQLEKSRLLSDRFSAERPKGSFSTLEIQRTEQGDSAMYLCASSDTISGEGTFGSGTRLTVV.